This note documents a single T cell receptor beta chain sequence. V was pared by 6 bases and J by 4 bases, with 9 bases between. The CDR3 extends over 12 amino acids. The sample belongs to a study of response to subunit inactivated influenza vaccine. TCRdb independently ran MiXCR on the RT-PCR reads; one entry per CDR3 protein. The table includes about 540,000 distinct CDR3 sequences, approximately 22% detected once. These records were also assigned to another study, of T cells expressing NK-cell markers. Per that paper: In generating TCR beta cDNA, 5'RACE template switching with UMIs was used. HCMV specificity of expanded NKG2C+ T cell clones remained unclear.

This clonotype was sampled from a middle-aged man who received an inactivated influenza vaccine. V and J are TRBV12-3 or TRBV12-4 and TRBJ1-2; D unresolved. The material sequenced was CD4+ T cells sorted from PBMCs, taken less than 13 days after vaccination. The CDR3 DNA reads TGTGCCAGCAGCGGCTTGGGCTATGGCTACACCTTC. Its translation: CASSGLGYGYTF.